The 6 T cell receptor beta chains below come from one sample, sequenced in a study of blood T cells in healthy people across ages. PCR was performed a second time for about 6 to 11 cycles using a sample-barcoded 5' primer and a J-beta primer mix. MiXCR was run by TCRdb on the 5' RACE reads, yielding one entry per CDR3 protein. Of approximately 670,000 distinct CDR3 sequences detected, roughly two fifths appear once; the ten largest clones hold about 30%. The sequenced sample was blood. The receptors stem from an elderly man in good health.

Note on this clonotype: One junction end disagrees with the germline gene, perhaps due to a read error. The CDR3 DNA reads TGCAGTGCTGGAGATGGTGGAGTACAGGTTTCCTACGAGCAGTACTTC. Translating it yields CSAGDGGVQVSYEQYF. The V gene is TRBV20-1, the J gene TRBJ2-1, with D possibly TRBD1 on 5 matching bases. TRBJ2-7 explains the end of the DNA better; the J call may be wrong. In germline, CDR1 is DFQATT, CDR2 SNEGSKA (reference sequence). The CDR3 is made up of 16 amino acids.

There are many counts of this clonotype. The CDR3 loop is CASSFKGQHNQPQHF. CDR3 bases: TGTGCCAGCAGCTTTAAAGGACAGCATAATCAGCCCCAGCATTTT. V usage is TRBV7-7 and J usage is TRBJ1-5, with a tentative D call TRBD1 (6 bases). The CDR3 sequence is 15 residues long. Trimming pared 3 bases from V and 4 bases from J, leaving 13 bases between. Germline V gene sequence: CDR1 SSHAT, CDR2 FNYEAQ (reference sequence).

This clonotype was observed a few times. The chain links TRBV11-2 to TRBJ2-1; 7 bases line up with TRBD1. J gave up 5 bases and V 1 base, and 5 bases lay outside the gene matches. CDR3 size: 15 residues. Germline V gives CDR1 SGHAT, CDR2 FQNNGV. For the CDR3, the DNA is TGTGCCAGCAGCTTAGGGACAGGTCCCCACAATGAGCAGTTCTTC. Amino acid sequence: CASSLGTGPHNEQFF. Looking up the rest from reference TRBV11-2 and TRBJ2-1 gives the full variable domain: EAGVAQSPRYKIIEKRQSVAFWCNPISGHATLYWYQQILGQGPKLLIQFQNNGVVDDSQLPKDRFSAERLKGVDSTLKIQPAKLEDSAVYLCASSLGTGPHNEQFFGPGTRLTVL.

This chain connects TRBV7-9 to TRBJ1-2; D call uncertain. Germline V gene sequence: CDR1 SEHNR, CDR2 FQNEAQ (reference sequence). The length of the CDR3 is 15 residues. The V end lost 5 bases, the J end lost 3 bases, and 16 bases lay between the germline ends. The CDR3 loop is CASSPTGTAYYGYTF. CDR3 sequence (DNA): TGTGCCAGCAGCCCGACGGGCACAGCCTACTATGGCTACACCTTC.

The rearrangement uses TRBV12-3 or TRBV12-4 and TRBJ2-3; TRBD2 matches 7 bases. The CDR3 consists of 14 residues. With V trimmed by 6 bases and J by 2 bases, 5 bases remained unmatched. The CDR3 reads CASRLTSATDTQYF. CDR3 sequence (DNA): TGTGCCAGCAGACTAACTAGCGCCACAGATACGCAGTATTTT.

This clonotype has only a few counts. The chain links TRBV6-2 or TRBV6-3 to TRBJ2-3; 9 positions agree with TRBD2. There are 16 residues in the CDR3. Germline assignment: CDR1 MNHEY and CDR2 SVGEGT. Trimming took 1 base from V and 3 from J; bases not matched to a gene: 5. CDR3 in DNA: TGTGCCAGCAGTTACTGGAGCGGGGGGTATACAGATACGCAGTATTTT. It specifies CASSYWSGGYTDTQYF.